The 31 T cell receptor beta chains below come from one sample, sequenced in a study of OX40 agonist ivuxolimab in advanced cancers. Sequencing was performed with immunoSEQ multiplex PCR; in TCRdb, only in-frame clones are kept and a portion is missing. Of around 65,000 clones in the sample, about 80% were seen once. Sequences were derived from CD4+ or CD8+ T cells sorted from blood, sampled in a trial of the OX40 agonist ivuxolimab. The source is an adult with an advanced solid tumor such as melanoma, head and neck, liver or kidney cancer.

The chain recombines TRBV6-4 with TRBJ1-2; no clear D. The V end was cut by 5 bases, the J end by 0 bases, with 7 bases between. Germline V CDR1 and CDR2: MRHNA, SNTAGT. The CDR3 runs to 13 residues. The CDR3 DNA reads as TGTGCCAGCAGTATCCAAGCTAACTATGGCTACACCTTC. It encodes CASSIQANYGYTF.

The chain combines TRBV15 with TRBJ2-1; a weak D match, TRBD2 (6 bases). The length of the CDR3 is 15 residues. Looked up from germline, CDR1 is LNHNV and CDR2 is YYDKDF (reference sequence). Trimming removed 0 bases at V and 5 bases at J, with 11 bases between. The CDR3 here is CATSRDGRLDNEQFF. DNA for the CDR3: TGTGCCACCAGCAGAGATGGGAGACTAGACAATGAGCAGTTCTTC.

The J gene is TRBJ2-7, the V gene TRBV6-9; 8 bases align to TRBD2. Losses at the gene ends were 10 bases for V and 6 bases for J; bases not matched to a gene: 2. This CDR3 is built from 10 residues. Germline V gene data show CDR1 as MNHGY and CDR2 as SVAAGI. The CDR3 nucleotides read TGTGCCACGGGAGGGGGCGAGCAGTACTTC. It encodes CATGGGEQYF.

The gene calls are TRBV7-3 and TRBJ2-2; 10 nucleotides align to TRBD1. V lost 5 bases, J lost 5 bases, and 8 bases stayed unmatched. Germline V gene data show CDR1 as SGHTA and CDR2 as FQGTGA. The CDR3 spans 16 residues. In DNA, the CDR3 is TGTGCCAGCAGCCCTCGGACAGGGGGTGTGACCGGGGAGCTGTTTTTT. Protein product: CASSPRTGGVTGELFF.

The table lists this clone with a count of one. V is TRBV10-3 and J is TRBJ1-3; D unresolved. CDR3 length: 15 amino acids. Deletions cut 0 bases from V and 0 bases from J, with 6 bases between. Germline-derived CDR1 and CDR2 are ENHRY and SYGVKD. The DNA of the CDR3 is TGTGCCATCAGTGAGTCGAAGAGCTCTGGAAACACCATATATTTT. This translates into CAISESKSSGNTIYF.

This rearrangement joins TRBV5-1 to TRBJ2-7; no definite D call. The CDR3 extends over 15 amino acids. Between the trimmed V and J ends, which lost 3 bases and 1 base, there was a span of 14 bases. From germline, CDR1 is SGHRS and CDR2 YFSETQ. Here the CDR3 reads CASSSAQIESYEQYF. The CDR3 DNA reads TGCGCCAGCAGCTCGGCCCAAATCGAATCCTACGAGCAGTACTTC.

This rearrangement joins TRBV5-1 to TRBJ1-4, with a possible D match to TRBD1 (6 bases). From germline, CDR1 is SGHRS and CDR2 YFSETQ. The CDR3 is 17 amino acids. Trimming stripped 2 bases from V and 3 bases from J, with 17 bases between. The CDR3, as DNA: TGCGCCAGCAGCTTTGCGGGCGGGGGCGCCCCTAATGAAAAACTGTTTTTT. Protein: CASSFAGGGAPNEKLFF.

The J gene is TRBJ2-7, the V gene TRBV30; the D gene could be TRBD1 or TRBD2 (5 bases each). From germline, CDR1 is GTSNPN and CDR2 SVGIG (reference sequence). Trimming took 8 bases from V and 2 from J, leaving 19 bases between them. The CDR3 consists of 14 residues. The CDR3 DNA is TGTGCCCGAGGGGCACAGCGACCCCCCTACGAGCAGTACTTC. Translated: CARGAQRPPYEQYF.

The DNA of the CDR3 is TGTGCCAGCAGCTCCAATGTTGGACACCAAAATCAGCCCCAGCATTTT. Amino acid sequence: CASSSNVGHQNQPQHF. The V gene is TRBV7-9, the J gene TRBJ1-5; tentatively, D is TRBD1 (5 bases). Trimming left V 4 bases short and J 4 bases short, with 17 bases between. The V gene's germline CDR1 is SEHNR and CDR2 FQNEAQ (reference sequence). The CDR3 has 16 residues.

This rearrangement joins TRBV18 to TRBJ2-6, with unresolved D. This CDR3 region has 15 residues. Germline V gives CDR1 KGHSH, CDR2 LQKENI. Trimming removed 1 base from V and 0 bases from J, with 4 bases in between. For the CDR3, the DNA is TGTGCCAGCTCACCACAGAACTCTGGGGCCAACGTCCTGACTTTC. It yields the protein CASSPQNSGANVLTF.

CDR3 sequence reads: CASSPRDRNNEQFF. CDR3 bases: TGTGCCAGCAGTCCCCGGGACAGGAACAATGAGCAGTTCTTC. The chain employs TRBV6-1 and TRBJ2-1, with TRBD1 matching over 8 bases. The germline gives CDR1 MNHNS, CDR2 SASEGT. The V gene end was trimmed by 5 bases and the J gene end by 5 bases; junction bases not matched to a gene: 5. The CDR3 contains 14 residues.

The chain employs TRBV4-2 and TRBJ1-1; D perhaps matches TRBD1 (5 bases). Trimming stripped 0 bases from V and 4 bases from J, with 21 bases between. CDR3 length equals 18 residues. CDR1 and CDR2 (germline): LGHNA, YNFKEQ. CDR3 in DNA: TGTGCCAGCAGCCAAGATAGGGCGATGGGGACCCCGAGCACTGAAGCTTTCTTT. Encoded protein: CASSQDRAMGTPSTEAFF.

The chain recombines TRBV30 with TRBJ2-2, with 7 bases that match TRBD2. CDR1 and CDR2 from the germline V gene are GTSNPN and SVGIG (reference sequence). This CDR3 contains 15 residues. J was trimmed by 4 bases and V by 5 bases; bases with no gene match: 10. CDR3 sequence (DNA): TGTGCCTGGGGAGCGGGGATGGGACCCACCGGGGAGCTGTTTTTT. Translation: CAWGAGMGPTGELFF.

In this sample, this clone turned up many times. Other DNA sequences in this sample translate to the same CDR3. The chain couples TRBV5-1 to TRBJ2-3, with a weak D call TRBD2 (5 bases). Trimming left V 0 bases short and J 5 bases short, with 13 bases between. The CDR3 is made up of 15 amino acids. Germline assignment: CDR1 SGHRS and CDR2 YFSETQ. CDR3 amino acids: CASSLARGRGDTQYF. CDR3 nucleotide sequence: TGCGCCAGCAGCTTGGCCCGTGGGAGAGGAGATACGCAGTATTTT. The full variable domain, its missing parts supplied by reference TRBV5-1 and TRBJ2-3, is KAGVTQTPRYLIKTRGQQVTLSCSPISGHRSVSWYQQTPGQGLQFLFEYFSETQRNKGNFPGRFSGRQFSNSRSEMNVSTLELGDSALYLCASSLARGRGDTQYFGPGTRLTVL.

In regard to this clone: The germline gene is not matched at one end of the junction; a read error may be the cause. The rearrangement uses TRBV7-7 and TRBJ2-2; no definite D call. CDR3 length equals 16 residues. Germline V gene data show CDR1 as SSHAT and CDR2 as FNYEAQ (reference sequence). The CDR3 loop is CASSLVSSQVTGELFF. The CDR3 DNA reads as TGTGCTAGCAGCTTAGTCAGTAGCCAAGTCACCGGGGAGCTGTTTTTT. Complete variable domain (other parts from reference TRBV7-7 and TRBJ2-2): GAGVSQSPRYKVTKRGQDVTLRCDPISSHATLYWYQQALGQGPEFLTYFNYEAQPDKSGLPSDRFSAERPEGSISTLTIQRTEQRDSAMYRCASSLVSSQVTGELFFGEGSRLTVL.

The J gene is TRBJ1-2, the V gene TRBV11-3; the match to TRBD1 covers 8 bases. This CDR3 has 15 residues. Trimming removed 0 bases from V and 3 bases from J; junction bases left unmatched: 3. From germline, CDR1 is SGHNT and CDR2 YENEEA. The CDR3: CASSLEVGQDYGYTF. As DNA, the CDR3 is TGTGCCAGCAGCTTAGAGGTGGGACAGGACTATGGCTACACCTTC.

CDR3 sequence reads: CASNERVSANTGELFF. For the CDR3, the DNA is TGCGCCAGCAACGAGCGTGTTTCGGCGAACACCGGGGAGCTGTTTTTT. The chain recombines TRBV5-1 with TRBJ2-2; D remains ambiguous. V lost 6 bases to trimming and J lost 0 bases, with 15 bases between them. The length of the CDR3 is 16 residues. Germline-derived CDR1 and CDR2 are SGHRS and YFSETQ.

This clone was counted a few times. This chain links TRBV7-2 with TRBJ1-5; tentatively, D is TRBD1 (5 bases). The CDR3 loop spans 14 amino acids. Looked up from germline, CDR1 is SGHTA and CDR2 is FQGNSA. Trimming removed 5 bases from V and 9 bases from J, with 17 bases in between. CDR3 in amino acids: CASSQMGGNAPQHF. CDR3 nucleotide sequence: TGTGCCAGCAGCCAAATGGGGGGGAATGCGCCCCAGCATTTT.

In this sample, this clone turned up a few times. CDR3 loop: CASKYQNTEAFF. The CDR3 coding sequence is TGTGCCAGTAAATACCAGAACACTGAAGCTTTCTTT. The J gene is TRBJ1-1, the V gene TRBV19, with D uncertain. The CDR3 length is 12 residues. Per germline, CDR1 LNHDA and CDR2 SQIVND (reference sequence). Trimming removed 7 bases at V and 1 base at J, with 7 bases between.

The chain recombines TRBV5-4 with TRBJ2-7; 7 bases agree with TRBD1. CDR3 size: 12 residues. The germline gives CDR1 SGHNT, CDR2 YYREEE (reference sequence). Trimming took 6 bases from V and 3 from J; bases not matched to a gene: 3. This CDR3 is CASNRQGYEQYF. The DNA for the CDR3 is TGTGCCAGCAACCGACAGGGCTACGAGCAGTACTTC.

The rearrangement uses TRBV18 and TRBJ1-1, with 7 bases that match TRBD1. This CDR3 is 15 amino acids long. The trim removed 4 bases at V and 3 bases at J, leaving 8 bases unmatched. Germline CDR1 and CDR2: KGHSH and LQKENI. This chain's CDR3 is CASSHRTGADTEAFF. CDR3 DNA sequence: TGTGCCAGCTCACATAGGACAGGCGCGGACACTGAAGCTTTCTTT.

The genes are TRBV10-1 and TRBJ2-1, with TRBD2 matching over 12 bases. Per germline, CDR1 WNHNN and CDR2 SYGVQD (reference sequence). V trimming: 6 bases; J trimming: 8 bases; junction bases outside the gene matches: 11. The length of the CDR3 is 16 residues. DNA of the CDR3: TGCGCCAGCAGCGAATCCGGGACTAGCGGGTTGTATGAGCAGTTCTTC. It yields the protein CASSESGTSGLYEQFF.

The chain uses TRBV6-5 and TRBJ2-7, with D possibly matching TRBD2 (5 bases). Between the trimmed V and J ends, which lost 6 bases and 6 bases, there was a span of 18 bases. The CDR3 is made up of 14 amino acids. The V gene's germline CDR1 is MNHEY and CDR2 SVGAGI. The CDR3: CASRPGRRGAEQYF. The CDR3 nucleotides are TGTGCCAGCAGACCCGGGCGTCGGGGAGCCGAGCAGTACTTC.

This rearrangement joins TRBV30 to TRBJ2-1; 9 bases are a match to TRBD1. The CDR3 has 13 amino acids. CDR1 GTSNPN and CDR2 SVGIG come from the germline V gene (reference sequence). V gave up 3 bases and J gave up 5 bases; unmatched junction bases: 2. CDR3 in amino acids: CAWRDRGNNEQFF. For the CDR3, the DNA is TGTGCCTGGAGGGACAGGGGAAACAATGAGCAGTTCTTC.

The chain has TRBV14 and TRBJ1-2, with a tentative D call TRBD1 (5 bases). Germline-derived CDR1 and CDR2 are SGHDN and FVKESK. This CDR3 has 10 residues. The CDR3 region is CGPGQDGYTF. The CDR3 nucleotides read TGTGGGCCAGGGCAGGATGGCTACACCTTC. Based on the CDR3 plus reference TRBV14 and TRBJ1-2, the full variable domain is EAGVTQFPSHSVIEKGQTVTLRCDPISGHDNLYWYRRVMGKEIKFLLHFVKESKQDESGMPNNRFLAERTGGTYSTLKVQPAELEDSGVYFCGPGQDGYTFGSGTRLTVV.

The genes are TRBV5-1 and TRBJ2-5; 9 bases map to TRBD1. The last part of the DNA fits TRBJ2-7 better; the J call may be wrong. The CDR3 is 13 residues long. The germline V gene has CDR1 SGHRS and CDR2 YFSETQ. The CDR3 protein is CASMGQGSYEQYF. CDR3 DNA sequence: TGCGCCAGCATGGGACAGGGATCCTACGAGCAGTACTTC.

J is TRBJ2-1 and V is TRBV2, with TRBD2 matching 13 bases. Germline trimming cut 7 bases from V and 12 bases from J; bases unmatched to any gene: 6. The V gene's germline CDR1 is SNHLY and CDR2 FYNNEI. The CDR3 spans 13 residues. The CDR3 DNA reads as TGTGCCAGCACGGGACTAGCGGGGACGGTGCAGTTCTTC. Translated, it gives CASTGLAGTVQFF.

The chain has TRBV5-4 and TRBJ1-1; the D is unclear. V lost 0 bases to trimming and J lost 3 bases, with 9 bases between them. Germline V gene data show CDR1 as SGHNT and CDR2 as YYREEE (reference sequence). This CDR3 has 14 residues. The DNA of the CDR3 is TGTGCCAGCAGCTTGGGGGGAAAGGACACTGAAGCTTTCTTT. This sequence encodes CASSLGGKDTEAFF.

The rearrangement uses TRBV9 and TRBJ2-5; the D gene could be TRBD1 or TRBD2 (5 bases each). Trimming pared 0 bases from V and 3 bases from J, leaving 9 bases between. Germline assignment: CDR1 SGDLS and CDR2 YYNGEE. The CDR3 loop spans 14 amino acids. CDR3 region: CASSVGDGKETQYF. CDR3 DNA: TGTGCCAGCAGCGTAGGGGACGGCAAAGAGACCCAGTACTTC.

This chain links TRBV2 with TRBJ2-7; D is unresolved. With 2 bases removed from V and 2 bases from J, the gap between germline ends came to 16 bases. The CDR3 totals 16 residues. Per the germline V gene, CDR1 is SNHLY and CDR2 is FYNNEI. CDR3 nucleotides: TGTGCCAGCAGTGAAAGTCTTAACACCAAAACCTACGAGCAGTACTTC. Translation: CASSESLNTKTYEQYF.

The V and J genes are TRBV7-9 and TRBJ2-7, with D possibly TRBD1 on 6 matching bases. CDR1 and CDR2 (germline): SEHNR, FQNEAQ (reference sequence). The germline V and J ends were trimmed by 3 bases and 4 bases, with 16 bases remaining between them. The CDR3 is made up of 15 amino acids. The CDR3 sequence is CASSFDDRSAYEQYF. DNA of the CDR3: TGTGCCAGCAGCTTCGACGACAGGTCTGCATACGAGCAGTACTTC.